Listed below are T cell receptor beta chains from one sample, sequenced in a study of cytomegalovirus exposure and HLA in healthy donors. The method was immunoSEQ multiplex PCR; TCRdb's version includes in-frame clones alone and lacks a portion of them. This sample has roughly 75,000 clones; approximately 93% occur once, and the top ten carry 1.4%. The sample comprised PBMCs. These receptors were collected from a man aged 18 to 35 in good health and CMV-seropositive. Both conserved end residues are part of each CDR3. A D gene is named only where the DNA matches it firmly. Expanded clones are given a class, and other clones once, few, many or no size at all.

>TRBJ2-3|TRBV7-3|16|-|-
CAPRVITETSTDTQYF
TGTGCCCCCCGTGTGATAACGGAGACTAGCACAGATACGCAGTATTTT
>TRBJ1-5|TRBV7-2|14|-|-
CASSLRGPEGPQHF
TGTGCCAGCAGCTTACGGGGTCCCGAGGGGCCCCAGCATTTT
>TRBJ2-2|TRBV4-1|15|-|-
CASSQQGLYTGELFF
TGCGCCAGCAGCCAACAGGGGCTATACACCGGGGAGCTGTTTTTT
>TRBJ2-2|TRBV7-3|15|once|TRBD2
CASSSGLAGAGELFF
TGTGCCAGCAGCTCGGGACTAGCGGGAGCCGGGGAGCTGTTTTTT
>TRBJ2-2|TRBV27|14|-|-
CASSLNWASAELFF
TGTGCCAGCAGTTTAAATTGGGCTAGCGCGGAGCTGTTTTTT
>TRBJ2-3|TRBV28|14|-|TRBD1
CATSDRGRIDTQYF
TGTGCCACTTCGGACAGGGGGCGGATAGATACGCAGTATTTT
>TRBJ2-7|TRBV5-6|16|-|-
CASSLPLKTVSYEQYF
TGTGCCAGCAGCTTACCGCTAAAGACAGTCTCCTACGAGCAGTACTTC
>TRBJ2-3|TRBV28|12|-|-
CASGSTTDTQYF
TGTGCCAGCGGGTCGACAACAGATACGCAGTATTTT
>TRBJ1-4|TRBV19|14|-|TRBD1
CASSTDRGGRKLFF
TGTGCCAGTAGTACTGACAGGGGGGGACGGAAACTGTTTTTT
>TRBJ2-1|TRBV18|14|-|-
CASSKGPRRNEQFF
TGTGCCAGCTCAAAGGGCCCTCGGAGGAATGAGCAGTTCTTC
>TRBJ2-7|TRBV15|16|-|TRBD2
CATSRDLASGMYEQYF
TGTGCCACCAGCAGAGATTTGGCTAGCGGGATGTACGAGCAGTACTTC
>TRBJ2-7|TRBV30|12|-|-
CAWSVGGNEQYF
TGTGCCTGGAGTGTCGGCGGGAACGAGCAGTACTTC
>TRBJ1-2|TRBV29-1|11|-|-
CSSEGADGYTF
TGCAGTTCAGAGGGAGCCGATGGCTACACCTTC
>TRBJ1-2|TRBV6-4|15|-|TRBD1
CASSDPTGGYYGYTF
TGTGCCAGCAGTGACCCAACAGGGGGATACTATGGCTACACCTTC